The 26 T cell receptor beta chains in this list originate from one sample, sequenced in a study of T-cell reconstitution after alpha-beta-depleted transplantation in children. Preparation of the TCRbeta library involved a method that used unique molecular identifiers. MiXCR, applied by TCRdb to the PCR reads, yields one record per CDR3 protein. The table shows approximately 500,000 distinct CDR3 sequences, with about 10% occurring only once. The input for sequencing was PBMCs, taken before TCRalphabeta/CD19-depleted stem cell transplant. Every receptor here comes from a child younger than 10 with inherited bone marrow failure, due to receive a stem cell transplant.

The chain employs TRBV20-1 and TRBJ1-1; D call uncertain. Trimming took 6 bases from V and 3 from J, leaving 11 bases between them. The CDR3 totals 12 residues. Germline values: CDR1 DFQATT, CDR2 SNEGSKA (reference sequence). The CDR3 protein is CSAYPWDTEAFF. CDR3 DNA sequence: TGCAGTGCCTACCCGTGGGACACTGAAGCTTTCTTT.

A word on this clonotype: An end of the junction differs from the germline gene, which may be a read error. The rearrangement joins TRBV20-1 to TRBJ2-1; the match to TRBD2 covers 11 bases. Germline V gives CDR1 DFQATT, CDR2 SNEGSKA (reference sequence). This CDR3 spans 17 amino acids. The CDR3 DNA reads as TGCTGTGCTAGAGATTATAGCGGGAGGGCCCACTACAATGAGCAGTTCTTC. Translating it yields CCARDYSGRAHYNEQFF.

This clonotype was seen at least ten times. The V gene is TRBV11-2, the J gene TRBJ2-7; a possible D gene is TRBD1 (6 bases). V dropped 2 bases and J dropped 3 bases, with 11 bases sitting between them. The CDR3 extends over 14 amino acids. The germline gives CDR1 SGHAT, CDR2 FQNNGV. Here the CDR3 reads CASSLPGHRYEQYF. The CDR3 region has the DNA TGTGCCAGCAGCTTACCGGGACACCGCTACGAGCAGTACTTC. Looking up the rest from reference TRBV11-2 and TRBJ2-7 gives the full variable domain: EAGVAQSPRYKIIEKRQSVAFWCNPISGHATLYWYQQILGQGPKLLIQFQNNGVVDDSQLPKDRFSAERLKGVDSTLKIQPAKLEDSAVYLCASSLPGHRYEQYFGPGTRLTVT.

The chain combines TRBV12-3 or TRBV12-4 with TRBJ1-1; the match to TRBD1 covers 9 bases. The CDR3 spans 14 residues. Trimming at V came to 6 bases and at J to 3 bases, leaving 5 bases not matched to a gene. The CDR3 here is CASRGQGPDTEAFF. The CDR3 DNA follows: TGTGCCAGCAGGGGACAGGGTCCGGACACTGAAGCTTTCTTT.

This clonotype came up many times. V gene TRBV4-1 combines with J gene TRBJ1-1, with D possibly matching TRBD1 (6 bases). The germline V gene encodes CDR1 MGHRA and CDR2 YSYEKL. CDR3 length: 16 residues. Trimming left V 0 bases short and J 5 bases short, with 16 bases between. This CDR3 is CASSQEPRGGWTEAFF. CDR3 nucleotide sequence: TGCGCCAGCAGCCAAGAACCCAGGGGCGGATGGACTGAAGCTTTCTTT.

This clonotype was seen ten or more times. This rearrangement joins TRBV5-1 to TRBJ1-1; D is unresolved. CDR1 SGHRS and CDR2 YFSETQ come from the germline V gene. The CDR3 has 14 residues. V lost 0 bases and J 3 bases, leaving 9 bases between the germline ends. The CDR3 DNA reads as TGCGCCAGCAGCTTGGCCAGGAAGGACACTGAAGCTTTCTTT. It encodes CASSLARKDTEAFF.

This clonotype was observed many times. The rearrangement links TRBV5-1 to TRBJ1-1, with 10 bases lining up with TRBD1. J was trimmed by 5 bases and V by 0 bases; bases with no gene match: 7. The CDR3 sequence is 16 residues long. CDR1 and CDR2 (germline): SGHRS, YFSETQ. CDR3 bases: TGCGCCAGCAGCTTGGGAGACAGGGGGCGCTTAACTGAAGCTTTCTTT. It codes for CASSLGDRGRLTEAFF.

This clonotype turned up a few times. The CDR3 is CASSQDRQETDTQYF. The CDR3 nucleotides read TGCGCCAGCAGCCAAGATCGACAGGAGACAGATACGCAGTATTTT. The chain uses TRBV4-3 and TRBJ2-3, with D perhaps matching TRBD1 (6 bases). The V and J ends lost 0 bases and 3 bases respectively, with 10 bases between them. The CDR3 is made up of 15 amino acids. The germline gives CDR1 LGHNA, CDR2 YSLEER.

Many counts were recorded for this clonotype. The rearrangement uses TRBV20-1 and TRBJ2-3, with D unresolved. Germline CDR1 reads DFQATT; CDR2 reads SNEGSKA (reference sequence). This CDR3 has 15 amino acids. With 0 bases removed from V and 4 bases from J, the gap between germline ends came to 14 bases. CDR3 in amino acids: CSARDGRAWADTQYF. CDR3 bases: TGCAGTGCTAGAGATGGAAGAGCTTGGGCAGATACGCAGTATTTT.

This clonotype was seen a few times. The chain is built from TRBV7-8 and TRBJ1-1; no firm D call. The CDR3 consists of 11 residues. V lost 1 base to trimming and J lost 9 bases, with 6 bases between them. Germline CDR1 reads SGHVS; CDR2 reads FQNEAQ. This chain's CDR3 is CASSLESQAFF. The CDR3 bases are TGTGCCAGCAGCTTAGAAAGTCAAGCTTTCTTT.

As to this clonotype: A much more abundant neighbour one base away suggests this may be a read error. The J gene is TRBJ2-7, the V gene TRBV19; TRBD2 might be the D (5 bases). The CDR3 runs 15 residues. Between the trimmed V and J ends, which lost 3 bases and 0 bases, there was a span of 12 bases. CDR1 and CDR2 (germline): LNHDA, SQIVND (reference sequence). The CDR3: CASSMGRGSSYEQYF. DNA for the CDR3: TGTGCCAGTAGTATGGGTAGAGGGAGCTCCTACGAGCAGTACTTC.

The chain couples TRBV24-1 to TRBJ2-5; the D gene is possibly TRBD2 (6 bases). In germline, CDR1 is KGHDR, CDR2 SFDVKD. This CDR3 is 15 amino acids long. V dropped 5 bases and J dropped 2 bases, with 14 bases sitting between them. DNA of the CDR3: TGTGCCACCAGTGTCCGGGGGAGAGGACAAGAGACCCAGTACTTC. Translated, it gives CATSVRGRGQETQYF.

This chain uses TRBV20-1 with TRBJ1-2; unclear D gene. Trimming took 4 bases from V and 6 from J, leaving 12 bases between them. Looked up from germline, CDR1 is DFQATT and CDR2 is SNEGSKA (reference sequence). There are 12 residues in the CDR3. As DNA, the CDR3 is TGCAGTGCTACGGATAACGGGGATGGCTACACCTTC. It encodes CSATDNGDGYTF.

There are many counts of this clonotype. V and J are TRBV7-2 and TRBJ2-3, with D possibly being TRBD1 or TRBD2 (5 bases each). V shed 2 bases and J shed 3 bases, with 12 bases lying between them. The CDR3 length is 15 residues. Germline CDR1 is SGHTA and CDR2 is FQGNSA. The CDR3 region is CASSLNVGGTDTQYF. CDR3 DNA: TGTGCCAGCAGCTTAAATGTTGGGGGAACAGATACGCAGTATTTT.

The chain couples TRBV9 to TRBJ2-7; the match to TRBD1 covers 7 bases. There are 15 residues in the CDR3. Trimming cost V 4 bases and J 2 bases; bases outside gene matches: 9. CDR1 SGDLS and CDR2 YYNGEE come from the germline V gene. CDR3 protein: CASSLGTDLTYEQYF. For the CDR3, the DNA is TGTGCCAGCAGCCTAGGGACAGATCTTACCTACGAGCAGTACTTC.

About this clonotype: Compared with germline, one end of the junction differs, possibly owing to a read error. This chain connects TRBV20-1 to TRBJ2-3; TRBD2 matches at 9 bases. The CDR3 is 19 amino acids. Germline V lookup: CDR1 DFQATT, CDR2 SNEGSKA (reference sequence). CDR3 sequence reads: CCARAVAKVQREDADTQYF. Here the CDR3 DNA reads TGCTGTGCTAGAGCCGTGGCAAAAGTGCAGCGGGAGGATGCAGATACGCAGTATTTT.

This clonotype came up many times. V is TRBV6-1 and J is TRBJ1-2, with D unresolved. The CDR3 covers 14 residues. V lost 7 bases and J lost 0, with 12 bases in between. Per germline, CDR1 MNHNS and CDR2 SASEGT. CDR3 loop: CASTQQSSNYGYTF. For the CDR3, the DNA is TGTGCCAGCACCCAACAGAGCTCTAACTATGGCTACACCTTC.

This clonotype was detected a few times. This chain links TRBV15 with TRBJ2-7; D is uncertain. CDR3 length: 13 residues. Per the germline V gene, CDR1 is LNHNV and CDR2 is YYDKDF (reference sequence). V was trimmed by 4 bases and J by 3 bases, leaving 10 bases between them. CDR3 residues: CATSTPPLYEQYF. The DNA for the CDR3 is TGTGCCACCAGCACCCCTCCCCTCTACGAGCAGTACTTC. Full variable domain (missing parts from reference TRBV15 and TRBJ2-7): DAMVIQNPRYQVTQFGKPVTLSCSQTLNHNVMYWYQQKSSQAPKLLFHYYDKDFNNEADTPDNFQSRRPNTSFCFLDIRSPGLGDTAMYLCATSTPPLYEQYFGPGTRLTVT.

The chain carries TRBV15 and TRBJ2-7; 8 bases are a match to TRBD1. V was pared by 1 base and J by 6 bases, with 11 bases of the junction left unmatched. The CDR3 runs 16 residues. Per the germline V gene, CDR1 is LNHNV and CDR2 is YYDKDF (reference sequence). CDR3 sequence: CATSRGDRGLSGEQYF. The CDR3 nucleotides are TGTGCCACCAGCAGAGGTGACAGGGGACTTTCGGGCGAGCAGTACTTC.

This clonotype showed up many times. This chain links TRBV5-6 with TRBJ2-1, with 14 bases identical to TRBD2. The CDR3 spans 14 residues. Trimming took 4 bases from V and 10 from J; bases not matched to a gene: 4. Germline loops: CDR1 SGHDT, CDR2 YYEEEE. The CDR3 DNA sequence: TGTGCCAGCAGCCGACTAGCGGGAGGGGGAGAGCAGTTCTTC. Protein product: CASSRLAGGGEQFF.

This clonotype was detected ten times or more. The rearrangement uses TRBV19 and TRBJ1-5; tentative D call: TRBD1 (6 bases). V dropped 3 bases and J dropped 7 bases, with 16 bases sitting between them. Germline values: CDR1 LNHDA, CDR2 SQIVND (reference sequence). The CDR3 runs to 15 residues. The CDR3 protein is CASSMNGGGGQPQHF. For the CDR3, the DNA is TGTGCCAGTAGTATGAACGGGGGCGGAGGGCAGCCCCAGCATTTT.

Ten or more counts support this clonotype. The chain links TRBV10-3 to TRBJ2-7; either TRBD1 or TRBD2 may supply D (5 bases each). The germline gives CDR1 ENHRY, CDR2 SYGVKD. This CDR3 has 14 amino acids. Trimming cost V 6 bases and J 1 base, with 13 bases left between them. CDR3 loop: CAISVGTESYEQYF. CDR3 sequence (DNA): TGTGCCATCAGCGTCGGGACGGAGTCCTACGAGCAGTACTTC.

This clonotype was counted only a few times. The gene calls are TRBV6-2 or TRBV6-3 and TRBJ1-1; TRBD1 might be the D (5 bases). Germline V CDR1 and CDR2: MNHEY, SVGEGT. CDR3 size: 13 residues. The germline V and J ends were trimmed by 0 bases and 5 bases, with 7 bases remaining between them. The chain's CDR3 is CASSYSEGTEAFF. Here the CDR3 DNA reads TGTGCCAGCAGTTACTCTGAGGGGACTGAAGCTTTCTTT.

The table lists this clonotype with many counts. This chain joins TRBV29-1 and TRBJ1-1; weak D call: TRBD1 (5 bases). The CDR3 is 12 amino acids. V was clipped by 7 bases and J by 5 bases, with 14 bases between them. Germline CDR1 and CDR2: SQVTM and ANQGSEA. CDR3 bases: TGCAGCGCCGAAATCAGGGAAACTGAAGCTTTCTTT. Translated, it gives CSAEIRETEAFF.

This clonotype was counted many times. The CDR3 region has the DNA TGCAGTGCTCCTGACGACAGGGGGCGCCGGGATACGCAGTATTTT. Protein sequence: CSAPDDRGRRDTQYF. The V and J genes are TRBV20-1 and TRBJ2-3; 10 bases agree with TRBD1. V gave up 5 bases and J gave up 6 bases; unmatched junction bases: 11. CDR1 and CDR2 (germline): DFQATT, SNEGSKA (reference sequence). The CDR3 spans 15 residues.

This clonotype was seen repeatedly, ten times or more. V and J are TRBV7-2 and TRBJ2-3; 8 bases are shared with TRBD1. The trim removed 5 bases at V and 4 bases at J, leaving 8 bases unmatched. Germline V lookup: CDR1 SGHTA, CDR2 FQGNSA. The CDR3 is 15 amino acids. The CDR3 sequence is CASSRGTGGPDTQYF. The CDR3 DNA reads TGTGCCAGCAGCCGCGGGACAGGAGGGCCAGATACGCAGTATTTT.